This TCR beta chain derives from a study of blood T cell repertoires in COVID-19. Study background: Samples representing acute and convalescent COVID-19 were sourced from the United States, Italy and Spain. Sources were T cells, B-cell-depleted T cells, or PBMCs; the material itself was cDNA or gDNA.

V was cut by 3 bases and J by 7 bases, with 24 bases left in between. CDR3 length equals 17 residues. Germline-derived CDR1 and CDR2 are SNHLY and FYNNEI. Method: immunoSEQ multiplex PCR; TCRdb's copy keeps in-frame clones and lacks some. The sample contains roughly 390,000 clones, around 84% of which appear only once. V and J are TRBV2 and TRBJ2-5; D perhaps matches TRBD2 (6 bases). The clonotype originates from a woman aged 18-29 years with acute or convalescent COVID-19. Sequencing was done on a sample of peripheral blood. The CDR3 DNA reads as TGTGCCAGCAGTGAGAGTGGGGGGTCGGGACTCAGTGGGACCCAGTACTTC. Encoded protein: CASSESGGSGLSGTQYF.